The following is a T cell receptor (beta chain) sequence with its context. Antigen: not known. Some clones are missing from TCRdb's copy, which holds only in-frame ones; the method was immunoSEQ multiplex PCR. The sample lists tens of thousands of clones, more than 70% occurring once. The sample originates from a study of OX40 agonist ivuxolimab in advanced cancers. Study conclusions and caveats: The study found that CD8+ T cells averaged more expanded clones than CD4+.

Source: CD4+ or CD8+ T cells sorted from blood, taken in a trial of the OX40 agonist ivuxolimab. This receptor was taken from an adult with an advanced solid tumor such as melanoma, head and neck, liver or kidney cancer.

DNA for the CDR3: TGTGCCAGCAGTGCGCGTAGGTCTTCGGGGGGGACGCAGTATTTT. Amino acid sequence: CASSARRSSGGTQYF. J is TRBJ2-3 and V is TRBV2; 8 bases agree with TRBD2. V lost 4 bases, J lost 9 bases, and 12 bases stayed unmatched. The CDR3 sequence is 15 residues long. The germline gives CDR1 SNHLY, CDR2 FYNNEI.